Detailed here is one TCR beta chain. The data originate from a study of T cell changes during pregnancy in multiple sclerosis. Clones were sequenced by immunoSEQ multiplex PCR, and TCRdb holds only the in-frame ones, with some missing. The sample includes tens of thousands of clones, about 91% seen only once; the top ten take roughly 2.2%. Germline V gene sequence: CDR1 PRHDT, CDR2 FYEKMQ (reference sequence). V was trimmed by 2 bases and J by 0 bases, leaving 9 bases between them. The CDR3 loop spans 15 amino acids. The receptor's source is a female donor with multiple sclerosis, enrolled in a pregnancy study. This chain joins TRBV13 and TRBJ2-3, with D uncertain. The sample was peripheral blood, taken in the third trimester of pregnancy. CDR3 loop: CASSLTVTSTDTQYF. The CDR3 DNA is TGTGCCAGCAGCTTAACGGTTACTAGCACAGATACGCAGTATTTT. Based on the CDR3 plus reference TRBV13 and TRBJ2-3, the full variable domain is AAGVIQSPRHLIKEKRETATLKCYPIPRHDTVYWYQQGPGQDPQFLISFYEKMQSDKGSIPDRFSAQQFSDYHSELNMSSLELGDSALYFCASSLTVTSTDTQYFGPGTRLTVL.